The next 12 T cell receptor beta chains were all read from a single sample in a study of blood T cell repertoires in COVID-19. TCRdb keeps only in-frame clones here, not all; method: immunoSEQ multiplex PCR. Among fewer than 300,000 clones listed, roughly 92% were seen once. The material sequenced was peripheral blood. The receptors come from a woman aged 25 to 39 with COVID-19, enrolled during active disease.

CDR3 sequence (DNA): TGTGCCAGCTCACCACCGACCGGCAGCGGTAATCAGCCCCAGCATTTT. It encodes CASSPPTGSGNQPQHF. This chain links TRBV18 with TRBJ1-5; D unresolved. V lost 0 bases to trimming and J lost 4 bases, with 13 bases between them. CDR1 is KGHSH, CDR2 LQKENI, per germline. This CDR3 has 16 amino acids.

The rearrangement joins TRBV7-9 to TRBJ1-1; maybe TRBD1 (6 bases). The V and J ends lost 1 base and 5 bases respectively, with 14 bases between them. Germline CDR1 SEHNR, CDR2 FQNEAQ (reference sequence). The CDR3 contains 15 residues. The CDR3 loop is CASSLGYREGTEAFF. DNA of the CDR3: TGTGCCAGCAGCTTAGGGTACAGGGAAGGGACTGAAGCTTTCTTT.

This clone came up once. The V and J genes are TRBV7-9 and TRBJ1-5, with D possibly matching TRBD1 (5 bases). The V gene's germline CDR1 is SEHNR and CDR2 FQNEAQ (reference sequence). Deletions cut 3 bases from V and 5 bases from J, with 8 bases between. The CDR3 has 13 amino acids. CDR3 loop: CASSLGGDQPQHF. CDR3 bases: TGTGCCAGCAGCTTGGGGGGAGATCAGCCCCAGCATTTT.

This clone appeared a few times. The same CDR3 can be traced to other DNA sequences in this sample. The chain couples TRBV5-1 to TRBJ1-1, with D possibly TRBD1 on 6 matching bases. The CDR3 is made up of 15 amino acids. Germline loops: CDR1 SGHRS, CDR2 YFSETQ. Trimming pared 0 bases from V and 0 bases from J, leaving 9 bases between. CDR3 sequence (DNA): TGCGCCAGCAGCTTGGCGCAGGGGTTGAACACTGAAGCTTTCTTT. Its translation: CASSLAQGLNTEAFF.

The chain recombines TRBV5-1 with TRBJ2-7; TRBD2 matches 7 bases. The CDR3 sequence is 15 residues long. Germline CDR1 and CDR2: SGHRS and YFSETQ. Germline trimming cut 1 base from V and 5 bases from J; bases unmatched to any gene: 9. The CDR3 is CASSLNGGAGNEQYF. The DNA for the CDR3 is TGCGCCAGCAGCTTGAATGGGGGAGCGGGAAACGAGCAGTACTTC.

In nucleotides, the CDR3 is TGCGCCAGCAGCTTGGAGCCTAGCGGTCATTACACAGATACGCAGTATTTT. Translated: CASSLEPSGHYTDTQYF. The gene calls are TRBV5-1 and TRBJ2-3; 7 positions agree with TRBD2. V lost 0 bases, J lost 2 bases, and 9 bases stayed unmatched. This CDR3 has 17 amino acids. Germline V lookup: CDR1 SGHRS, CDR2 YFSETQ.

The J gene is TRBJ2-7, the V gene TRBV5-8, with D perhaps matching TRBD1 (6 bases). This CDR3 spans 13 amino acids. Trimming removed 2 bases from V and 4 bases from J, with 10 bases in between. Germline CDR1 is SGHTS and CDR2 is YDEGEE. The CDR3 here is CASSFQGSYEQYF. CDR3 nucleotide sequence: TGTGCCAGCAGCTTTCAGGGGTCGTACGAGCAGTACTTC. The whole variable domain, filled in from reference TRBV5-8 and TRBJ2-7, reads EAGVTQSPTHLIKTRGQQATLRCSPISGHTSVYWYQQALGLGLQFLLWYDEGEERNRGNFPPRFSGRQFPNYSSELNVNALELEDSALYLCASSFQGSYEQYFGPGTRLTVT.

The chain carries TRBV7-3 and TRBJ2-1, with 8 bases lining up with TRBD1. The germline gives CDR1 SGHTA, CDR2 FQGTGA. V shed 2 bases and J 8 bases; nucleotides not matched to a gene: 5. This CDR3 contains 14 residues. CDR3 sequence (DNA): TGTGCCAGCAGCTTACAGGGGGCGGGCGATGAGCAGTTCTTC. Its protein is CASSLQGAGDEQFF.

This rearrangement joins TRBV10-3 to TRBJ2-7; 9 bases map to TRBD1. V dropped 10 bases and J dropped 6; count of bases not matched to a gene: 16. The CDR3 is 15 residues long. From germline, CDR1 is ENHRY and CDR2 SYGVKD. CDR3 sequence: CATSSSFGQGSEQYF. CDR3 sequence (DNA): TGTGCCACCTCATCCTCCTTTGGACAGGGGAGCGAGCAGTACTTC.

The J gene is TRBJ1-2, the V gene TRBV6-5; 12 positions agree with TRBD1. V trimming: 6 bases; J trimming: 4 bases; junction bases outside the gene matches: 6. Germline CDR1 MNHEY, CDR2 SVGAGI. CDR3 size: 15 residues. In DNA form, the CDR3 reads TGTGCCAGCAGCGGGACAGGGGGCTCACTCTATGGCTACACCTTC. This sequence encodes CASSGTGGSLYGYTF.

This chain links TRBV4-1 with TRBJ1-5; D remains unclear. Between the trimmed V and J ends, which lost 0 bases and 4 bases, there was a span of 13 bases. The length of the CDR3 is 16 residues. Germline V gene lookup returns CDR1 MGHRA and CDR2 YSYEKL. The CDR3 spells CASSQEPGRANQPQHF. The CDR3 DNA sequence: TGCGCCAGCAGCCAAGAACCCGGGAGGGCAAATCAGCCCCAGCATTTT.

The chain combines TRBV5-4 with TRBJ2-2; TRBD2 might be the D (7 bases). Trimming removed 3 bases from V and 7 bases from J, with 19 bases in between. Germline CDR1 reads SGHNT; CDR2 reads YYREEE (reference sequence). The CDR3 has 16 amino acids. As DNA, the CDR3 is TGTGCCAGCAGCTCCCGCGGTGGGGGGGCGGACGGGGAGCTGTTTTTT. It yields the protein CASSSRGGGADGELFF.